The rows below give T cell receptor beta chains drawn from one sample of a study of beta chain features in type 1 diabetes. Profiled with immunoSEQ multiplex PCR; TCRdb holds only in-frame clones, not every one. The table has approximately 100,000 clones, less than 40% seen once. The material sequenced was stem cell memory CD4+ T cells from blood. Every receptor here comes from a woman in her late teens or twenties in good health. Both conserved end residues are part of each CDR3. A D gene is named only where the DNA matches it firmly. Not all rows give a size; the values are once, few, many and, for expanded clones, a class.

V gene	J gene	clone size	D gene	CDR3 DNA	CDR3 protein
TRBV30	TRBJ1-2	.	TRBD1	TGTGCCCTAGCCTCAGGGGGCGCGGGCTACACCTTC	CALASGGAGYTF
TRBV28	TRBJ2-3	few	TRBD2	TGTGCCAGCAGTCCGTGGACTAGCCCAGATACGCAGTATTTT	CASSPWTSPDTQYF
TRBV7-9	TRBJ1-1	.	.	TGTGCCAGCAGCTGGGCCAGTGAAGCTTTCTTT	CASSWASEAFF
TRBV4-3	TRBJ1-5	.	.	TGCGCCAGCAGCCACAGACTCGGGGTCAATCAGCCCCAGCATTTT	CASSHRLGVNQPQHF
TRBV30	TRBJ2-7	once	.	TGTGCCTGGAGGTGGGGGCTAAACCTACGAGCGCAGTACTTC	CAWRWGLNLRAQYF
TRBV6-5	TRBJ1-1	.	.	TGTGCCAGCAGTTTCCTTACAGGCGAAGCTTTCTTT	CASSFLTGEAFF
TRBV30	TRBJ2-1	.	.	TGTGCCTGGAGTCGAGACAGGTCCCATGAGCAGTTCTTC	CAWSRDRSHEQFF
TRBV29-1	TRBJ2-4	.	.	TGCAGCGTTGAAATAGAAAAACTAGCCAAAAACATTCAGTACTTC	CSVEIEKLAKNIQYF
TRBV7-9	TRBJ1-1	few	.	TGTGCCAGCAGCCACTCCGACAGAGACGATGAAGCTTTCTTT	CASSHSDRDDEAFF
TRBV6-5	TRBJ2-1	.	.	TGTGCCAGCTCGCCCGGGGGAGGCTCCTACAATGAGCAGTTCTTC	CASSPGGGSYNEQFF
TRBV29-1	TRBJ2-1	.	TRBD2	TGCAGCGTTGAATGGACTAGCGGGAGGGGAAGTGAGCAGTTCTTC	CSVEWTSGRGSEQFF
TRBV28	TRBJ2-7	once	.	TGTGCCAGCAGTTTTGGAGGGGCAAACTACGAGCAGTACTTC	CASSFGGANYEQYF
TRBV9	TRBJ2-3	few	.	TGTGCCAGCAGCGTAGCAGGGGCCGCTAGCACAGATACGCAGTATTTT	CASSVAGAASTDTQYF
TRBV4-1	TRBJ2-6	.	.	TGCGCCAGCAGCCCCGGCTCTGGGGCCAACGTCCTGACTTTC	CASSPGSGANVLTF
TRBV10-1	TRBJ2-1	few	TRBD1	TGCGCCAGCAGCCCCGGGACAGGGGATGAGCAGTTCTTC	CASSPGTGDEQFF
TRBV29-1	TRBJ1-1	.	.	TGCAGCGTTGTAACGCCAGAAAACACTGAAGCTTTCTTT	CSVVTPENTEAFF
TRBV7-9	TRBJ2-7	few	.	TGTGCCAGCAGTCAATTCGGCGGACTCTCCTACGAGCAGTACTTC	CASSQFGGLSYEQYF
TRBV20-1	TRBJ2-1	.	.	TGCAGTGCCTATACGTACAATGAGCAGTTCTTC	CSAYTYNEQFF
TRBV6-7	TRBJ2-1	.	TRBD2	TGTGCCAGAGTAAGCGGGAGCCCCCCTGAGCAGTTCTTC	CARVSGSPPEQFF
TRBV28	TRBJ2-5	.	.	TGTGCCAGCACCCTGGACAGTCCAGAGACCCAGTACTTC	CASTLDSPETQYF
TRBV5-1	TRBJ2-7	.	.	TGCGCCAGCAGCTTACAGGGTCAGGACGAGCAGTACTTC	CASSLQGQDEQYF
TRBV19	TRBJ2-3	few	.	TGTGCCAGTAGTCCTGGAGGTGGTACGCAGTATTTT	CASSPGGGTQYF
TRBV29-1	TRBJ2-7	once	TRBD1	TGCAGCGTTGAAGCCGGGACAGTTTCCTACGAGCAGTACTTC	CSVEAGTVSYEQYF
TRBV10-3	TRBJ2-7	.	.	TGTGCCATCAGTAGTGCCTGGACAGAGGCCTACGAGCAGTACTTC	CAISSAWTEAYEQYF
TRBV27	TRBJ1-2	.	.	TGTGCCAGCGGCGCGATTGGCGGAGGGAGGGGCTATGGCTACACCTTC	CASGAIGGGRGYGYTF
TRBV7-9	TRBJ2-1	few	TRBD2	TGTGCCAGCAGCTTAAAGACTAGCGGGGACAATGAGCAGTTCTTC	CASSLKTSGDNEQFF
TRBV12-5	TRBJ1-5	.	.	TGTGCTAGTGGTTTGGTACTTAGCAGTTCCAATCAGCCCCAGCATTTT	CASGLVLSSSNQPQHF
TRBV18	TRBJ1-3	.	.	TGTGCCAGCTCACGCCAGGGAAACACCATATATTTT	CASSRQGNTIYF
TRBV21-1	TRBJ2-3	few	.	TGTGCACACCCCCCAGGGGCTAGCGGGACGGATACGCAGTATTTT	CAHPPGASGTDTQYF
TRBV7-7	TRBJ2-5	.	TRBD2	TGTGCCAGCAGCTTCGGGACTAGCGGGTGGGCAGAGACCCAGTACTTC	CASSFGTSGWAETQYF
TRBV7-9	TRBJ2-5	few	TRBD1	TGTGCCAGCAGCCCAGGGACAGGGGGCGGTGAGACCCAGTACTTC	CASSPGTGGGETQYF
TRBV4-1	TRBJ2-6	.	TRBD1	TGCGCCAGCAGCGACCCCGCCGGGACAGGCCGCTCTGGGGCCAACGTCCTGACTTTC	CASSDPAGTGRSGANVLTF
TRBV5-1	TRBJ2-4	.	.	TGCGCCAGCAGCACCCGGTGGGGGGACGACATTCAGTACTTC	CASSTRWGDDIQYF
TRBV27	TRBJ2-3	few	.	TGTGCCAGCAGGTCCACATACAGCACAGATACGCAGTATTTT	CASRSTYSTDTQYF
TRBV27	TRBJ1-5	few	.	TGTGCCAGCAGTTTATCATGGGGGGGCAATCAGCCCCAGCATTTT	CASSLSWGGNQPQHF
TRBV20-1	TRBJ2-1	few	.	TGCAGTGCTACCCTTAATGAGCAGTTCTTC	CSATLNEQFF
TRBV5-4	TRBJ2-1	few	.	TGTGCCAGCAGCCTCTGGAGGGCCCCCTACAATGAGCAGTTCTTC	CASSLWRAPYNEQFF
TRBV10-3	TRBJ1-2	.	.	TGTGCCATCAAGAGTTTGTCCTTGCAAGATAACTATGGCTACACCTTC	CAIKSLSLQDNYGYTF
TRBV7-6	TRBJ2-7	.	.	TGTGCCAGCAGCTTATTAGGCCTAGCCTCCTACGAGCAGTACTTC	CASSLLGLASYEQYF
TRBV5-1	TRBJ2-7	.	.	TGCGCCAGCAGCTGGGCAGGGCCTTACGAGCAGTACTTC	CASSWAGPYEQYF
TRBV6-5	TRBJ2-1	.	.	TGTGCCAGCAGTTACGGCTTCTCCTCCTACAATGAGCAGTTCTTC	CASSYGFSSYNEQFF
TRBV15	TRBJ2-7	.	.	TGTGCCACCAGCAGGGGAGGTCAGGGGGGCGAGCAGTACTTC	CATSRGGQGGEQYF
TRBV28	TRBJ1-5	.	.	TGTGCCAGCAGTCCCTACGGGGTACGCAATCAGCCCCAGCATTTT	CASSPYGVRNQPQHF
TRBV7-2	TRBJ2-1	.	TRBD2	TGTGCCAGCAGCTTAGCTTCAGGGCTAGCGGGAAGAAATGAGCAGTTCTTC	CASSLASGLAGRNEQFF